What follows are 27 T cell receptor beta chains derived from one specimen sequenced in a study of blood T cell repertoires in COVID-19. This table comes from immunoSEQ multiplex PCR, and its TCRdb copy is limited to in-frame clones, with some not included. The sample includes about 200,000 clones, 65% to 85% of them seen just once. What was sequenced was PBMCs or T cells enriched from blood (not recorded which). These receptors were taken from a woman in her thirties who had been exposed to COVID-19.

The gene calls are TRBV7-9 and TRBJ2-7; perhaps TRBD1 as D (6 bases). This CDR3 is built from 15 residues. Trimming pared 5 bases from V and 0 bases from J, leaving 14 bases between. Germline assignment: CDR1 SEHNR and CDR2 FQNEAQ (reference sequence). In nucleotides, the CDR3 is TGTGCCAGCAGCCAAGGACAGCGAGACTCCTACGAGCAGTACTTC. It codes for CASSQGQRDSYEQYF.

The CDR3 protein is CASSPRARAIWETQYF. The CDR3 region has the DNA TGTGCCAGCAGCCCCCGGGCCAGGGCGATTTGGGAGACCCAGTACTTC. This chain links TRBV3-1 (or the pseudogene TRBV3-2) with TRBJ2-5, with D possibly TRBD1 on 5 matching bases. Per germline, CDR1 LGHDT and CDR2 YNNKEL (reference sequence). The CDR3 loop spans 16 amino acids. Trimming cost V 4 bases and J 5 bases, with 20 bases left between them.

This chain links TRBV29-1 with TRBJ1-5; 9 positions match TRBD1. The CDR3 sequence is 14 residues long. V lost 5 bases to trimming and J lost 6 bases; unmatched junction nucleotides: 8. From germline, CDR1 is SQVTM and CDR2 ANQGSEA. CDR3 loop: CSVSTGGEGQPQHF. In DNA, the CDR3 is TGCAGCGTTTCCACAGGGGGCGAGGGTCAGCCCCAGCATTTT.

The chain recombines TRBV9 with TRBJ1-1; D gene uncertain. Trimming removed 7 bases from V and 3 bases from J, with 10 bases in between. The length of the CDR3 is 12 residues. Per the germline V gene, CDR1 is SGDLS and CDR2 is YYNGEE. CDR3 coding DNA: TGTGCCAGCTCGCTAGGCCACACTGAAGCTTTCTTT. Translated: CASSLGHTEAFF.

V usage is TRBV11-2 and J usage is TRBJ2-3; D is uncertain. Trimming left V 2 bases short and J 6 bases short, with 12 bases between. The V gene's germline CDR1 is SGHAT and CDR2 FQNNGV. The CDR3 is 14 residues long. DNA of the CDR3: TGTGCCAGCAGCTTATCACTCTACGGGGATACGCAGTATTTT. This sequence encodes CASSLSLYGDTQYF. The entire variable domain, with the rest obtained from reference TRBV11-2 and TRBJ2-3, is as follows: EAGVAQSPRYKIIEKRQSVAFWCNPISGHATLYWYQQILGQGPKLLIQFQNNGVVDDSQLPKDRFSAERLKGVDSTLKIQPAKLEDSAVYLCASSLSLYGDTQYFGPGTRLTVL.

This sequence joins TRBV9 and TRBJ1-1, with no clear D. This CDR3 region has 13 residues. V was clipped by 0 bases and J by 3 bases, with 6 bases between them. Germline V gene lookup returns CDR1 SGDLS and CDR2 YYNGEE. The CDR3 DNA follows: TGTGCCAGCAGCGTAGCTCCCGACACTGAAGCTTTCTTT. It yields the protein CASSVAPDTEAFF.

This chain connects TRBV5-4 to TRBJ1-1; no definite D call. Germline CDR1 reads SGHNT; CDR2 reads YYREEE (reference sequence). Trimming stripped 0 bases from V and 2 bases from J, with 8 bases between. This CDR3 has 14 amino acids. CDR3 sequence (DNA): TGTGCCAGCAGCTTGGACGGAGCCAACACTGAAGCTTTCTTT. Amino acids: CASSLDGANTEAFF.

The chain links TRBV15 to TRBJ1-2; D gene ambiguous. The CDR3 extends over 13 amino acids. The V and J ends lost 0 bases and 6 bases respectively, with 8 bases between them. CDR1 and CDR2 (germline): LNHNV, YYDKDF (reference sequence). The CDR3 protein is CATSRDPRDGYTF. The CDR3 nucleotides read TGTGCCACCAGCAGAGATCCGAGGGATGGCTACACCTTC.

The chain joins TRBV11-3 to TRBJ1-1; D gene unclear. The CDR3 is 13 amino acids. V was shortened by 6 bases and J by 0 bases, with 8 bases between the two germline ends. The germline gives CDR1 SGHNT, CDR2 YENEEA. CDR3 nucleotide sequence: TGTGCCAGCAGTCATCAGATGAACACTGAAGCTTTCTTT. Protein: CASSHQMNTEAFF.

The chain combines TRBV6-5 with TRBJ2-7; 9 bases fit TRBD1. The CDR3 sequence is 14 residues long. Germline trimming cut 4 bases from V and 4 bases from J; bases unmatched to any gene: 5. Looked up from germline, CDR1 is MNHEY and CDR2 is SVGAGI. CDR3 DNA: TGTGCCAGCAGTTTAGGACAGGGGCAATACGAGCAGTACTTC. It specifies CASSLGQGQYEQYF.

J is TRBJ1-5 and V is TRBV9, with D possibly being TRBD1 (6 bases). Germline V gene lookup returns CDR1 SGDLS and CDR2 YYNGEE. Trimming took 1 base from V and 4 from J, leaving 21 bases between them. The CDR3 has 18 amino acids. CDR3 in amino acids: CASSVMWGLQGLNQPQHF. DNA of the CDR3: TGTGCCAGCAGCGTAATGTGGGGGCTCCAGGGGCTGAATCAGCCCCAGCATTTT.

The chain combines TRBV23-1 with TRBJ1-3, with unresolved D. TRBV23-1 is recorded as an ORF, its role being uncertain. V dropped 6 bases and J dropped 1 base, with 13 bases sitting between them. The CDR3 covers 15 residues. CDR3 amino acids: CASSSSGGSGNTIYF. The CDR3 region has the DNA TGCGCCAGCAGCAGTAGTGGAGGATCTGGAAACACCATATATTTT.

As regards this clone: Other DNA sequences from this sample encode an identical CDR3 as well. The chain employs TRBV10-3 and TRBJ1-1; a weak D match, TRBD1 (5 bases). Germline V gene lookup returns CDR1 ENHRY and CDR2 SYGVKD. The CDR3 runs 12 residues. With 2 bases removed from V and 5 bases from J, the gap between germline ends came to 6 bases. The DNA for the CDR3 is TGTGCCATCAGTGAGGGGGGGACTGAAGCTTTCTTT. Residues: CAISEGGTEAFF.

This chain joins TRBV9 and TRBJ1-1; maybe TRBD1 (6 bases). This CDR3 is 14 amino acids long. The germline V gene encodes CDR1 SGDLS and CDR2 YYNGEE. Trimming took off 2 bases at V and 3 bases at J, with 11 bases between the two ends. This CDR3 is CASSVGGQDTEAFF. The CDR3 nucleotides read TGTGCCAGCAGCGTGGGGGGGCAAGACACTGAAGCTTTCTTT.

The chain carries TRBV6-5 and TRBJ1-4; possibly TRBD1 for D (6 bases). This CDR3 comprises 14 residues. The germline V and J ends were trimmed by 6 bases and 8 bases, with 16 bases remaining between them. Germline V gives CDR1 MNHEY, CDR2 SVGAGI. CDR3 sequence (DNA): TGTGCCAGCAGGCGGGGGGCGCGCGAGGAAAAACTGTTTTTT. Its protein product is CASRRGAREEKLFF.

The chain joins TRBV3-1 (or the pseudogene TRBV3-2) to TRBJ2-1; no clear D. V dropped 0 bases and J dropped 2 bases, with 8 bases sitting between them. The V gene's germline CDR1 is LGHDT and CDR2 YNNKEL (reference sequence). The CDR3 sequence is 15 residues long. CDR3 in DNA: TGTGCCAGCAGCCAAGATCGAGTTACCTACAATGAGCAGTTCTTC. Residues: CASSQDRVTYNEQFF.

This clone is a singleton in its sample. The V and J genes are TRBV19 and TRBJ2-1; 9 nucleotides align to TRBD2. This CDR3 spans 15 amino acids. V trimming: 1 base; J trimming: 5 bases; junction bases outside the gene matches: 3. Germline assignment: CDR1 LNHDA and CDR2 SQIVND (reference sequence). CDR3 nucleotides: TGTGCCAGTAGTATAGCCGCTAGCGGGGACAATGAGCAGTTCTTC. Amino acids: CASSIAASGDNEQFF.

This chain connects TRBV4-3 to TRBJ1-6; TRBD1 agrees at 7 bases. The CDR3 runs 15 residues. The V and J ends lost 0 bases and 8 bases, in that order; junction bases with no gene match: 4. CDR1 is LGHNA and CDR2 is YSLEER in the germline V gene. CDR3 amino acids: CASSQDRQGDSPLHF. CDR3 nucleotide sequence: TGCGCCAGCAGCCAAGATCGGCAGGGGGATTCACCCCTCCACTTT.

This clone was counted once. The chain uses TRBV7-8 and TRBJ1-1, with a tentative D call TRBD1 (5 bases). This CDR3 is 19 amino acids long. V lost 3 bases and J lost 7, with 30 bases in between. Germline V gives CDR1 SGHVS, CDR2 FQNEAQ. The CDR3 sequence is CASSLPDIYRSLSRGEAFF. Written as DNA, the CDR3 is TGTGCCAGCAGCTTGCCCGATATTTACAGGTCACTTTCTCGTGGTGAAGCTTTCTTT.

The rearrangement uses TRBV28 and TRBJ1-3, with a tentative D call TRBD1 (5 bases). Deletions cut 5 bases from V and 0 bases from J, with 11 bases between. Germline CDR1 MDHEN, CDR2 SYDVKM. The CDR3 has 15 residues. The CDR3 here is CASSLRGLSGNTIYF. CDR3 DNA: TGTGCCAGCAGTCTAAGGGGTCTCTCTGGAAACACCATATATTTT.

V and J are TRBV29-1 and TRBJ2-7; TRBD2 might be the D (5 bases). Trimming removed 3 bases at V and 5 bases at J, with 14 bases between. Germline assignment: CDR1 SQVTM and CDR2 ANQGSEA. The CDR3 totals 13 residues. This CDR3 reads CSVDYTGFDEQYF. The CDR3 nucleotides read TGCAGCGTTGACTACACGGGGTTCGACGAGCAGTACTTC.

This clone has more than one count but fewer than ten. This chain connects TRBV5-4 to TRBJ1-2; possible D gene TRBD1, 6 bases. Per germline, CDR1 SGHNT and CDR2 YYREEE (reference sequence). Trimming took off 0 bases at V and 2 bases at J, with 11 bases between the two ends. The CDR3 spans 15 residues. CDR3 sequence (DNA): TGTGCCAGCAGCTTGGACAGGGTGGTCAACTATGGCTACACCTTC. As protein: CASSLDRVVNYGYTF.

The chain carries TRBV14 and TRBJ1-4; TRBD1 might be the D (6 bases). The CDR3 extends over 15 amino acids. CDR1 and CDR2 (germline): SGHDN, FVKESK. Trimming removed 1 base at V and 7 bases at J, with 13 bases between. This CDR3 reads CASSQGPGATEKLFF. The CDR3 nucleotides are TGTGCCAGCAGCCAAGGGCCAGGGGCGACTGAAAAACTGTTTTTT.

The CDR3 protein is CASRKQAAKNIQYF. The CDR3 coding sequence is TGTGCCAGTAGGAAACAGGCAGCCAAAAACATTCAGTACTTC. This chain joins TRBV19 and TRBJ2-4; maybe TRBD1 (5 bases). Germline CDR1 reads LNHDA; CDR2 reads SQIVND (reference sequence). V was trimmed by 6 bases and J by 0 bases, leaving 9 bases between them. The CDR3 has 14 amino acids.

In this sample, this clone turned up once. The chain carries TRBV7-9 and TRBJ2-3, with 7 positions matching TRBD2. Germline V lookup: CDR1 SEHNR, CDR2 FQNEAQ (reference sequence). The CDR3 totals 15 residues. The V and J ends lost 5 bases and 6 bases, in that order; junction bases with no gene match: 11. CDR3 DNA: TGTGCCAGCAGCCCAACGGGGGGACCTCGGGATACGCAGTATTTT. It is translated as CASSPTGGPRDTQYF.

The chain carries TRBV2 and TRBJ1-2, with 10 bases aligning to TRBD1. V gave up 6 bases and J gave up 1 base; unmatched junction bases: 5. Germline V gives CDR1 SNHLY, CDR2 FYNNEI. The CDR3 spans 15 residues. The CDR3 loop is CASSRDRGLNYGYTF. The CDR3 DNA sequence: TGTGCCAGCAGCCGGGACAGGGGACTTAACTATGGCTACACCTTC.

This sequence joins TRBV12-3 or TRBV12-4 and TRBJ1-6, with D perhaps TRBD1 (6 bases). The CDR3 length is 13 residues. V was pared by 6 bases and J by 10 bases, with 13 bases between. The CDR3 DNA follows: TGTGCCAGCAGCCAAGGACAGCAATCACCCCTCCACTTT. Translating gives CASSQGQQSPLHF.